This TCR beta chain was recovered during a study of cytomegalovirus exposure and HLA in healthy donors. PCR used 60 Vbeta primers and 13 Jbeta primers. Profiled with immunoSEQ multiplex PCR; TCRdb holds only in-frame clones, not every one. The profile shows about 160,000 clones, approximately 72% of them singletons. This clone was recorded a few times. V lost 5 bases and J lost 7; bases outside the gene matches: 5. Looked up from germline, CDR1 is SEHNR and CDR2 is FQNEAQ (reference sequence). This CDR3 is built from 13 residues. This rearrangement joins TRBV7-9 to TRBJ2-5, with 9 bases identical to TRBD2. The specimen was PBMCs. This clonotype was obtained from a female donor in good health and CMV-seronegative. CDR3 sequence (DNA): TGTGCCAGCAGCAAGGGACTAGCCGGGACCCAGTACTTC. It yields the protein CASSKGLAGTQYF. Full variable domain (remainder filled in from reference TRBV7-9 and TRBJ2-5): DTGVSQNPRHKITKRGQNVTFRCDPISEHNRLYWYRQTLGQGPEFLTYFQNEAQLEKSRLLSDRFSAERPKGSFSTLEIQRTEQGDSAMYLCASSKGLAGTQYFGPGTRLLVL.